Following are 26 T cell receptor beta chains from one sample sequenced in a study of T cell responses to AZD1222 COVID-19 vaccine. Sequencing was performed with immunoSEQ multiplex PCR; in TCRdb, only in-frame clones are kept and a portion is missing. Here the sample spans 200,000 or so clones, about 93% being singletons. This specimen consisted of peripheral blood, obtained 28 days after the second AZD1222 dose. The source is an adult who received the AZD1222 COVID-19 vaccine.

Here the CDR3 DNA reads TGTGCCAGCAGCGTAGATGTCCAAGAGACCCAGTACTTC. Protein: CASSVDVQETQYF. This chain connects TRBV9 to TRBJ2-5; no definite D call. CDR1 and CDR2 from the germline V gene are SGDLS and YYNGEE. This CDR3 has 13 residues. V lost 0 bases, J lost 1 base, and 4 bases lay in between.

On this clone itself: Likely a read error: the CDR3 ends without its conserved phenylalanine or tryptophan. It is unclear where the CDR3 begins or ends on the DNA, so no DNA is shown, and the CDR3 is as TCRdb lists it. The chain uses TRBV21-1 and TRBJ1-1; no check of the table's D call, TRBD1, against the DNA was made. TRBV21-1 is an annotated pseudogene. A total of 12 residues make up the CDR3, ends included. CDR3 in amino acids: CASSKGSGQGQG.

The chain joins TRBV6-5 to TRBJ1-6; D remains unclear. Germline V CDR1 and CDR2: MNHEY, SVGAGI. The CDR3 totals 16 residues. The germline V and J ends were trimmed by 2 bases and 0 bases, with 8 bases remaining between them. Here the CDR3 DNA reads TGTGCCAGCAGTTACGCCCAAAGCTCCTATAATTCACCCCTCCACTTT. It codes for CASSYAQSSYNSPLHF.

This clone was picked up one time. The rearrangement uses TRBV28 and TRBJ1-5; 8 bases match TRBD1. Trimming took 5 bases from V and 7 from J; bases not matched to a gene: 4. Germline V gene data show CDR1 as MDHEN and CDR2 as SYDVKM. The CDR3 has 13 residues. CDR3 bases: TGTGCCAGCAGTATCACAGGGGGGCAGCCCCAGCATTTT. This translates into CASSITGGQPQHF. Using reference TRBV28 and TRBJ1-5 for the parts outside the CDR3, the full variable domain is DVKVTQSSRYLVKRTGEKVFLECVQDMDHENMFWYRQDPGLGLRLIYFSYDVKMKEKGDIPEGYSVSREKKERFSLILESASTNQTSMYLCASSITGGQPQHFGDGTRLSIL.

V is TRBV4-2 and J is TRBJ1-1; D is uncertain. Trimming took off 2 bases at V and 0 bases at J, with 13 bases between the two ends. Germline V lookup: CDR1 LGHNA, CDR2 YNFKEQ. The CDR3 runs 16 residues. The CDR3 DNA sequence: TGTGCCAGCAGCCAAAACCCTAGCCTACTGAACACTGAAGCTTTCTTT. This sequence encodes CASSQNPSLLNTEAFF.

The chain joins TRBV7-6 to TRBJ2-1; 11 bases match TRBD2. This CDR3 has 15 amino acids. After removal of 5 bases from V and 9 bases from J, the junction contained 9 bases not matched to a gene. The germline V gene encodes CDR1 SGHVS and CDR2 FNYEAQ. The CDR3 nucleotides are TGTGCCAGCAGCGAACTAGCGGGGGCCGTCGGTGAGCAGTTCTTC. This gives the protein CASSELAGAVGEQFF.

The J gene is TRBJ1-1, the V gene TRBV7-2; possibly TRBD1 for D (5 bases). The CDR3 has 14 residues. V was trimmed by 4 bases and J by 1 base, leaving 10 bases between them. Germline V gene lookup returns CDR1 SGHTA and CDR2 FQGNSA. The CDR3 DNA reads TGTGCCAGCAGCTCACCTAGGGGGAACACTGAAGCTTTCTTT. Its protein product is CASSSPRGNTEAFF.

This clone appeared once. The chain is built from TRBV7-9 and TRBJ1-2, with 7 bases fitting TRBD1. J was trimmed by 8 bases and V by 1 base; bases with no gene match: 7. Looked up from germline, CDR1 is SEHNR and CDR2 is FQNEAQ (reference sequence). This CDR3 is built from 14 residues. The CDR3 sequence is CASSLDLTGVGYTF. The CDR3 DNA follows: TGTGCCAGCAGCTTAGACCTTACAGGGGTAGGCTACACCTTC. Full variable domain (missing parts from reference TRBV7-9 and TRBJ1-2): DTGVSQNPRHKITKRGQNVTFRCDPISEHNRLYWYRQTLGQGPEFLTYFQNEAQLEKSRLLSDRFSAERPKGSFSTLEIQRTEQGDSAMYLCASSLDLTGVGYTFGSGTRLTVV.

The chain joins TRBV19 to TRBJ2-1; 10 nucleotides match TRBD2. This CDR3 is 13 amino acids long. Looked up from germline, CDR1 is LNHDA and CDR2 is SQIVND (reference sequence). The V segment lost 10 bases and the J segment 8 bases; nucleotides outside the gene matches: 8. CDR3 protein: CATQAGGLHEQFF. In DNA, the CDR3 is TGTGCCACCCAAGCGGGGGGGTTGCATGAGCAGTTCTTC.

The V call is TRBV6-1, the J call TRBJ2-7; possibly TRBD2 for D (6 bases). Germline V gene lookup returns CDR1 MNHNS and CDR2 SASEGT. V gave up 8 bases and J gave up 7 bases, with 15 bases separating them. This CDR3 comprises 12 residues. Here the CDR3 reads CASQRGGGEQYF. CDR3 sequence (DNA): TGTGCCAGCCAAAGGGGAGGTGGAGAGCAGTACTTC.

This chain joins TRBV7-2 and TRBJ2-5; tentatively, D is TRBD2 (6 bases). Looked up from germline, CDR1 is SGHTA and CDR2 is FQGNSA. This CDR3 spans 16 amino acids. Trimming pared 5 bases from V and 5 bases from J, leaving 21 bases between. The DNA of the CDR3 is TGTGCCAGCAGCCCGTCCCGTCCAGGCGCGGGGGAGACCCAGTACTTC. Its translation is CASSPSRPGAGETQYF. Full variable domain (rest looked up from reference TRBV7-2 and TRBJ2-5): GAGVSQSPSNKVTEKGKDVELRCDPISGHTALYWYRQSLGQGLEFLIYFQGNSAPDKSGLPSDRFSAERTGGSVSTLTIQRTQQEDSAVYLCASSPSRPGAGETQYFGPGTRLLVL.

This sequence joins TRBV9 and TRBJ1-4; D call uncertain. Germline CDR1 and CDR2: SGDLS and YYNGEE. The CDR3 consists of 15 residues. Trimming cost V 3 bases and J 3 bases, with 12 bases left between them. CDR3 sequence (DNA): TGTGCCAGCAGCGCTAACGGGATGGCTAATGAAAAACTGTTTTTT. Its protein is CASSANGMANEKLFF.

This clone was recorded once. The chain joins TRBV30 to TRBJ2-5, with 11 bases identical to TRBD2. J lost 3 bases, V lost 4 bases, and 10 bases had no gene match. CDR3 length: 16 residues. Germline V gives CDR1 GTSNPN, CDR2 SVGIG (reference sequence). The CDR3 DNA sequence: TGTGCCTGGAAACGACTAGCGGGGTGGCTAGAAGAGACCCAGTACTTC. Its protein product is CAWKRLAGWLEETQYF.

This chain connects TRBV2 to TRBJ2-3, with D perhaps TRBD2 (6 bases). Germline values: CDR1 SNHLY, CDR2 FYNNEI. The V and J ends lost 7 bases and 0 bases respectively, with 11 bases between them. The CDR3 runs to 14 residues. CDR3 in amino acids: CASIPGASTDTQYF. CDR3 nucleotide sequence: TGTGCCAGCATCCCGGGAGCTAGCACAGATACGCAGTATTTT.

This chain uses TRBV28 with TRBJ1-2; 8 nucleotides line up with TRBD1. V was clipped by 6 bases and J by 4 bases; unmatched bases: 13. This CDR3 contains 16 residues. The germline CDR1 and CDR2 sequences are MDHEN and SYDVKM. CDR3 sequence (DNA): TGTGCCAGCAGCGATGGACAGGGAATACAAACCTATGGCTACACCTTC. As protein: CASSDGQGIQTYGYTF.

The genes are TRBV9 and TRBJ2-7; tentatively, D is TRBD1 (6 bases). Germline V gene lookup returns CDR1 SGDLS and CDR2 YYNGEE. Trimming stripped 4 bases from V and 1 base from J, with 9 bases between. There are 13 residues in the CDR3. The CDR3 nucleotides are TGTGCCAGCAGCCCCGGGACATCCTACGAGCAGTACTTC. Its translation is CASSPGTSYEQYF.

The chain links TRBV6-5 to TRBJ1-2; D gene uncertain. This CDR3 region has 16 residues. V lost 0 bases and J 4 bases, leaving 15 bases between the germline ends. CDR1 and CDR2 (germline): MNHEY, SVGAGI. This CDR3 is CASSYSALAAGYGYTF. DNA for the CDR3: TGTGCCAGCAGTTACTCCGCCTTAGCAGCGGGCTATGGCTACACCTTC.

The V gene is TRBV7-2, the J gene TRBJ2-5; a weak D match, TRBD1 (5 bases). V shed 5 bases and J shed 5 bases, with 24 bases lying between them. The germline CDR1 and CDR2 sequences are SGHTA and FQGNSA. This CDR3 spans 17 amino acids. CDR3 protein: CASSLSRTNVMLETQYF. The CDR3 nucleotides are TGTGCCAGCAGCCTCTCGAGGACAAACGTGATGTTGGAGACCCAGTACTTC.

This clone came up once. The J gene is TRBJ2-1, the V gene TRBV6-2 or TRBV6-3; 10 positions match TRBD2. Trimming took 5 bases from V and 4 from J; bases not matched to a gene: 11. Looked up from germline, CDR1 is MNHEY and CDR2 is SVGEGT. CDR3 length: 17 amino acids. CDR3 region: CASSPSAGGPSYNEQFF. The CDR3, as DNA: TGTGCCAGCAGTCCCTCAGCGGGGGGGCCGTCGTACAATGAGCAGTTCTTC.

This chain connects TRBV18 to TRBJ1-5, with 10 bases that match TRBD1. The germline gives CDR1 KGHSH, CDR2 LQKENI. J lost 4 bases, V lost 3 bases, and 3 bases had no gene match. CDR3 size: 15 residues. In DNA, the CDR3 is TGTGCCAGCTCACCTACGGACAGGGGGAATCAGCCCCAGCATTTT. This codes for CASSPTDRGNQPQHF.

This rearrangement joins TRBV28 to TRBJ2-3; 8 bases are a match to TRBD2. Germline CDR1 is MDHEN and CDR2 is SYDVKM. After removal of 3 bases from V and 3 bases from J, the junction contained 5 bases not matched to a gene. The length of the CDR3 is 15 residues. In DNA form, the CDR3 reads TGTGCCAGCAGTTTCGGGCGGGGGGAAACAGATACGCAGTATTTT. Its protein is CASSFGRGETDTQYF.

This clone appeared once. The J gene is TRBJ1-1, the V gene TRBV6-5; weak D call: TRBD1 (5 bases). CDR1 MNHEY and CDR2 SVGAGI come from the germline V gene. Deletions cut 2 bases from V and 3 bases from J, with 16 bases between. The CDR3 totals 16 residues. The DNA for the CDR3 is TGTGCCAGCAGTTACGGGTCGGGGAGGGGTGACACTGAAGCTTTCTTT. It is translated as CASSYGSGRGDTEAFF.

The CDR3 nucleotides are TGTGCCAGCAGCTCCGCACAGCCCTTGAACACTGAAGCTTTCTTT. Its translation is CASSSAQPLNTEAFF. The V gene is TRBV7-9, the J gene TRBJ1-1; D remains unclear. Germline lookup yields CDR1 SEHNR and CDR2 FQNEAQ (reference sequence). The CDR3 spans 15 residues. Trimming took off 4 bases at V and 0 bases at J, with 12 bases between the two ends.

The CDR3 sequence: CASSLAGVVGQETQYF. Here the CDR3 DNA reads TGCGCCAGCAGCTTGGCCGGGGTAGTGGGGCAAGAGACCCAGTACTTC. The V and J genes are TRBV5-1 and TRBJ2-5; D may be TRBD2 (5 bases). V lost 0 bases, J lost 2 bases, and 14 bases lay in between. Germline loops: CDR1 SGHRS, CDR2 YFSETQ. This CDR3 has 16 amino acids.

The chain employs TRBV4-3 and TRBJ2-6; 12 positions match TRBD1. CDR1 is LGHNA, CDR2 YSLEER, per germline. The CDR3 sequence is 19 residues long. Trimming took 1 base from V and 3 from J; bases not matched to a gene: 7. Here the CDR3 DNA reads TGCGCCAGCAGCCAAGCTGCCGGGACAGGGGGCTATGGGGCCAACGTCCTGACTTTC. The encoded protein is CASSQAAGTGGYGANVLTF.

The chain links TRBV5-1 to TRBJ2-3; 7 positions agree with TRBD1. Germline assignment: CDR1 SGHRS and CDR2 YFSETQ. This CDR3 region has 14 residues. J was trimmed by 6 bases and V by 4 bases; bases with no gene match: 8. The CDR3 is CASSAQGQPDTQYF. In DNA, the CDR3 is TGCGCCAGCAGCGCGCAGGGACAGCCCGATACGCAGTATTTT.